These 5 T cell receptor beta chains originate from one sample sequenced in a study of identical twins. Via MiXCR, TCRdb re-called the 5' RACE reads, giving one row per CDR3 protein. Among a few hundred thousand distinct CDR3 sequences, approximately 15% were seen once, and the ten largest hold approximately 0.98%. This sample was also put to use in a study of yellow fever vaccine responses in identical twins.

The sequenced sample consisted of CD4+ T cells sorted from blood. The origin of the receptors is a woman aged 18-29 years in good health.

In its sample, this clonotype was seen many times. The CDR3 sequence: CAISEGGDSNQPQHF. Here the CDR3 DNA reads TGTGCCATCAGTGAAGGGGGAGATAGCAATCAGCCCCAGCATTTT. This chain joins TRBV10-3 and TRBJ1-5, with D possibly being TRBD1 (6 bases). With 3 bases removed from V and 0 bases from J, the gap between germline ends came to 9 bases. The CDR3 is 15 residues long. Germline V gene data show CDR1 as ENHRY and CDR2 as SYGVKD.

This clonotype was detected many times. This chain links TRBV6-6 with TRBJ2-7, with D tentatively TRBD1 or TRBD2 (5 bases each). CDR3 length: 13 residues. Germline loops: CDR1 MNHNY, CDR2 SVGAGI (reference sequence). The V end was cut by 3 bases, the J end by 0 bases, with 6 bases between. The CDR3 nucleotides are TGTGCCAGCAGTTATGGGGGCTCCTACGAGCAGTACTTC. Encoded protein: CASSYGGSYEQYF.

The CDR3 DNA reads TGTGCCAGCAGCAACAGCGGGAGGGCCATCGAGACCCAGTACTTC. It encodes CASSNSGRAIETQYF. The V call is TRBV7-9, the J call TRBJ2-5; TRBD2 matches at 10 bases. CDR3 size: 15 residues. The J segment lost 5 bases and the V segment lost 5 bases, leaving 8 bases of the junction unmatched. Germline CDR1 and CDR2: SEHNR and FQNEAQ (reference sequence).

This clonotype showed up just a few times. The chain is built from TRBV29-1 and TRBJ2-7; D possibly corresponds to TRBD2 (5 bases). CDR1 is SQVTM, CDR2 ANQGSEA, per germline. CDR3 length equals 15 residues. V lost 1 base and J 0 bases, leaving 13 bases between the germline ends. The CDR3 protein is CSVEGGSAFSYEQYF. The CDR3 DNA reads TGCAGCGTTGAAGGAGGGTCAGCCTTCTCCTACGAGCAGTACTTC.

The J gene is TRBJ2-5, the V gene TRBV20-1; TRBD2 matches 8 bases. This CDR3 comprises 16 residues. Germline lookup yields CDR1 DFQATT and CDR2 SNEGSKA (reference sequence). Unmatched junction bases numbered 9, after V lost 2 bases and J lost 1 base. The CDR3 protein is CSARNGIAGTQETQYF. In DNA form, the CDR3 reads TGCAGTGCTAGAAACGGGATAGCGGGGACCCAAGAGACCCAGTACTTC.